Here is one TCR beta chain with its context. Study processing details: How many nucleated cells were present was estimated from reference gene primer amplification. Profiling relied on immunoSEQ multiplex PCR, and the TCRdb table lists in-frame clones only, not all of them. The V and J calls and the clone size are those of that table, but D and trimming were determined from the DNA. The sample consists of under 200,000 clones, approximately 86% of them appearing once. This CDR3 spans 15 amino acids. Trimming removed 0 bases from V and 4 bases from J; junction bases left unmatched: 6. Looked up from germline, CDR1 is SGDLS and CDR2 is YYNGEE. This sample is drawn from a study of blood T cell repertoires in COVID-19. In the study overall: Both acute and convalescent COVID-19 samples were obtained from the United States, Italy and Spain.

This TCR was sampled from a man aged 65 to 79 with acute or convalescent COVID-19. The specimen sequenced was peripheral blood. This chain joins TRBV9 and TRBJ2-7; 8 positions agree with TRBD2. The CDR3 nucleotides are TGTGCCAGCAGCGTAGGTAATAGCGGGGAATACGAGCAGTACTTC. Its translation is CASSVGNSGEYEQYF.